This TCR beta chain was sequenced during a study of siplizumab effects on memory and regulatory T cells. Study-wide findings and caveats: The suppressive capacity of proliferating Tregs from siplizumab cultures remained unconfirmed. Naive T cells were seen as more diverse than memory cells and as major alloresponse contributors.

As regards this clone: The antigen is not known.

TCRdb's table, derived via immunoSEQ multiplex PCR, lists solely in-frame clones and lacks some. This table has approximately 90,000 clones, approximately 93% appearing once. The V gene lost 0 bases and the J gene lost 1 base, with 10 bases spanning the gap. Per the germline V gene, CDR1 is MNHEY and CDR2 is SVGAGI. This CDR3 has 16 residues. This sequence joins TRBV6-5 and TRBJ1-3; D perhaps matches TRBD1 (6 bases). The sequence derives from a human donor in good health. The sequenced material came from non-Treg CD4+ T cells sorted from blood. For the CDR3, the DNA is TGTGCCAGCAGTTACTCTGGGGGGCGTTCTGGAAACACCATATATTTT. Its translation: CASSYSGGRSGNTIYF.